This T cell receptor beta chain stems from a study of blood T cell repertoires in COVID-19. The protocol was immunoSEQ multiplex PCR, while the TCRdb copy is restricted to in-frame clones and leaves out a portion. This sample has 60,000 to 70,000 clones, with about 88% found just once. The CDR3 contains 16 residues. Sequenced: peripheral blood. The sequence derives from a woman aged 55-69 years with COVID-19, enrolled during active disease. The chain recombines TRBV21-1 with TRBJ2-5; the tabulated D call, TRBD1, remains unverified against the DNA. TRBV21-1 is listed as a pseudogene. In nucleotides, the CDR3 is TGTGCCAGCAGCTCCTCTCTACAGGGGGCAGTGGAGACCCAGTACTTC. Protein sequence: CASSSSLQGAVETQYF.